This note documents a single T cell receptor beta chain sequence. The antigen is unknown. Both 60 Vbeta primers and 13 Jbeta primers went into the PCR. The data were produced by immunoSEQ multiplex PCR, yet TCRdb's version contains in-frame clones alone and is incomplete. The repertoire consists of 95,000 to 150,000 clones, with under 80% occurring once and the leading ten covering about 30%. The J segment lost 3 bases and the V segment lost 3 bases, leaving 10 bases of the junction unmatched. Germline loops: CDR1 LNHDA, CDR2 SQIVND (reference sequence). This CDR3 comprises 17 residues. This specimen belongs to a study of cytomegalovirus exposure and HLA in healthy donors. Study conclusions and caveats: A later examination showed that TCR association rates differed by HLA locus, with DRB1 most and HLA-C fewest. Indistinguishable V segments, including TRBV6-2 and TRBV6-3, were excluded. Certain sequence variants were highly shared and formed a cluster, and this cluster was likely a sequencing artifact.

Sequenced: PBMCs. The V and J genes are TRBV19 and TRBJ1-5; 8 nucleotides match TRBD1. This clonotype was sampled from a man in his 60s in good health and CMV-seropositive. The CDR3 spells CASSMRTGLEYNQPQHF. CDR3 in DNA: TGTGCCAGTAGTATGCGGACAGGGTTAGAGTACAATCAGCCCCAGCATTTT.